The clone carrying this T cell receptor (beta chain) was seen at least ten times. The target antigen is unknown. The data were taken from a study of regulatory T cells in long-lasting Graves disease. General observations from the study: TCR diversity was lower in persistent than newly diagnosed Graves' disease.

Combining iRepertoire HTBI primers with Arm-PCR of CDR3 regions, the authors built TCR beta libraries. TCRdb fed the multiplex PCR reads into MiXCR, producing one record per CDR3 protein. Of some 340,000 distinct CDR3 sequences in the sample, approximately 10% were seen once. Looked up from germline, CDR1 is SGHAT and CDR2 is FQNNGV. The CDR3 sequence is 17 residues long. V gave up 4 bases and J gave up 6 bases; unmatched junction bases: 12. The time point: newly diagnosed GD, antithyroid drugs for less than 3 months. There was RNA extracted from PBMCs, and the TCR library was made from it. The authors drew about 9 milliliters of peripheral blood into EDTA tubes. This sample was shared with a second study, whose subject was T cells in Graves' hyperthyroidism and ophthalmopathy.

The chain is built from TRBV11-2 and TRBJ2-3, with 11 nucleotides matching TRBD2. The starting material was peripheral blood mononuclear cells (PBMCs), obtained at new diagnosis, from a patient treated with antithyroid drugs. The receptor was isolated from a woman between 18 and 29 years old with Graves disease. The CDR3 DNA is TGTGCCAGCAGCTACACCTCTAGCGGGGGGCCCAGGGATACGCAGTATTTT. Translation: CASSYTSSGGPRDTQYF.